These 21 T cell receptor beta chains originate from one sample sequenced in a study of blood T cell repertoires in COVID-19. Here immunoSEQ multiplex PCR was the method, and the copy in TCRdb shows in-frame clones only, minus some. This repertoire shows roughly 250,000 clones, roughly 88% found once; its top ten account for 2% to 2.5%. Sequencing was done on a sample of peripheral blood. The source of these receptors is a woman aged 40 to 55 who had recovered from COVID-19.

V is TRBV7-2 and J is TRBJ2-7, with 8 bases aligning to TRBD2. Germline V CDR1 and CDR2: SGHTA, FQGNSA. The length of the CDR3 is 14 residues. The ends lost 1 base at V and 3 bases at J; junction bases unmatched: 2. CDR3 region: CASSLGTSFYEQYF. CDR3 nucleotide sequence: TGTGCCAGCAGCTTAGGGACTAGCTTCTACGAGCAGTACTTC.

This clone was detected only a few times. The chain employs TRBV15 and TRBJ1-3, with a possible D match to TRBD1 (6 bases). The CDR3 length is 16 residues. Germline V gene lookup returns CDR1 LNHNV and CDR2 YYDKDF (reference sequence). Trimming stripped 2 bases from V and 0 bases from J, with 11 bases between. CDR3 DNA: TGTGCCACCAGCAGAAATACAGGGTACTCTGGAAACACCATATATTTT. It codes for CATSRNTGYSGNTIYF.

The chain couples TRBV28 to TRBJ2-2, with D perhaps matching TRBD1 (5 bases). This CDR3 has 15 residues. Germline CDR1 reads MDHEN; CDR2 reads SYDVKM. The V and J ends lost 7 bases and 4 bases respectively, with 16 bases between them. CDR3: CASTLGRGSTGELFF. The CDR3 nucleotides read TGTGCCAGCACCCTGGGAAGGGGAAGCACCGGGGAGCTGTTTTTT. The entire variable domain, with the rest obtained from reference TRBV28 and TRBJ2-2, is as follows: DVKVTQSSRYLVKRTGEKVFLECVQDMDHENMFWYRQDPGLGLRLIYFSYDVKMKEKGDIPEGYSVSREKKERFSLILESASTNQTSMYLCASTLGRGSTGELFFGEGSRLTVL.

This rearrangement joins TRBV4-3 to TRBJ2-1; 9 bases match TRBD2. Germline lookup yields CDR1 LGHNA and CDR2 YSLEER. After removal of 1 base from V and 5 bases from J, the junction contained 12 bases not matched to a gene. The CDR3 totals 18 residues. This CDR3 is CASSQGRWGREGHNEQFF. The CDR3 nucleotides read TGCGCCAGCAGCCAAGGCCGTTGGGGGCGGGAGGGACACAATGAGCAGTTCTTC.

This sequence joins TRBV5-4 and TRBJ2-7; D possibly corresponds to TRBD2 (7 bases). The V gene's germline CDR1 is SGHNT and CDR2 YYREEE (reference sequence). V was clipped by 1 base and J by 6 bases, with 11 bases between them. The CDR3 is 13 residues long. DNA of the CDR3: TGTGCCAGCAGCTTGAGGAGGGGGGGCGAGCAGTACTTC. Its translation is CASSLRRGGEQYF.

The CDR3 reads CASSQAGGHEQFF. The CDR3 DNA reads as TGTGCCAGCAGCCAAGCGGGAGGCCATGAGCAGTTCTTC. This sequence joins TRBV16 and TRBJ2-1; 8 bases are shared with TRBD2. The trim removed 2 bases at V and 8 bases at J, leaving 2 bases unmatched. This CDR3 has 13 residues. Per germline, CDR1 KGHSY and CDR2 FQNENV.

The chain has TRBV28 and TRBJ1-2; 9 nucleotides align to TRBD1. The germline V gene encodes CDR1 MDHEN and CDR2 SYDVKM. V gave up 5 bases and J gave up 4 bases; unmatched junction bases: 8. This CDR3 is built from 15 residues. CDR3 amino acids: CASSPRTGASYGYTF. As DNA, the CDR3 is TGTGCCAGCAGTCCCCGGACAGGGGCGAGCTATGGCTACACCTTC.

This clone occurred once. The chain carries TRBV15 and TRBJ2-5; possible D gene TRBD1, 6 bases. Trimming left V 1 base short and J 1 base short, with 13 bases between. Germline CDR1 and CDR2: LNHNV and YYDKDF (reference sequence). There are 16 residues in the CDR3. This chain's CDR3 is CATSRGDRSSQETQYF. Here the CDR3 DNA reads TGTGCCACCAGCAGAGGAGACAGGTCTTCCCAAGAGACCCAGTACTTC. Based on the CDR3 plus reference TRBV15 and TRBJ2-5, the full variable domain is DAMVIQNPRYQVTQFGKPVTLSCSQTLNHNVMYWYQQKSSQAPKLLFHYYDKDFNNEADTPDNFQSRRPNTSFCFLDIRSPGLGDTAMYLCATSRGDRSSQETQYFGPGTRLLVL.

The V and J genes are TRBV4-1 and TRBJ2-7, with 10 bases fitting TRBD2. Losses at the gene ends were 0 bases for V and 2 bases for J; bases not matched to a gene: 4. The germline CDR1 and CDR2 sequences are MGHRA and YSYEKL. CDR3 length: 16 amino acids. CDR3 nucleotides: TGCGCCAGCAGCCAAGAACCGCTAGCGGGAGCCTACGAGCAGTACTTC. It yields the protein CASSQEPLAGAYEQYF.

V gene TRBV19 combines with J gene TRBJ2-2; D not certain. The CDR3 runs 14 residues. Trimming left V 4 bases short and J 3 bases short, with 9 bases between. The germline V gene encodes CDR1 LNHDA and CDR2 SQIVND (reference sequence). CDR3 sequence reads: CASSTVVYTGELFF. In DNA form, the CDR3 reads TGTGCCAGTAGTACCGTTGTGTACACCGGGGAGCTGTTTTTT.

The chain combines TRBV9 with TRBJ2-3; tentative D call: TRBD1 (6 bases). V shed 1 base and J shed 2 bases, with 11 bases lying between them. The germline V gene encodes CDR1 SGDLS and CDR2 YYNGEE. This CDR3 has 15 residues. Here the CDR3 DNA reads TGTGCCAGCAGCGTACGGACAGACTTCACAGATACGCAGTATTTT. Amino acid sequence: CASSVRTDFTDTQYF.

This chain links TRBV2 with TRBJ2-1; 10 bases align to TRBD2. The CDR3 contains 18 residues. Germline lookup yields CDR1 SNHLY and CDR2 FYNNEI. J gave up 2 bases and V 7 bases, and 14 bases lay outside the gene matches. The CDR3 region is CASMFGVAGGSTYNEQFF. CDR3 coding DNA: TGTGCCAGCATGTTCGGGGTAGCGGGGGGTAGTACCTACAATGAGCAGTTCTTC.

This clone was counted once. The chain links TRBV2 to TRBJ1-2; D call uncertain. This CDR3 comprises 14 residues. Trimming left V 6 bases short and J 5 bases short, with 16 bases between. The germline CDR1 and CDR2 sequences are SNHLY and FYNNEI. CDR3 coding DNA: TGTGCCAGCAGGACCCTCGGACGGGAATATGGCTACACCTTC. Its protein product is CASRTLGREYGYTF.

The CDR3 protein is CASSLGRRGGQETQYF. The DNA for the CDR3 is TGTGCCAGCAGCTTAGGTCGCCGGGGGGGCCAGGAGACCCAGTACTTC. V gene TRBV7-3 combines with J gene TRBJ2-5; 8 nucleotides match TRBD2. Germline trimming cut 2 bases from V and 5 bases from J; bases unmatched to any gene: 10. This CDR3 comprises 16 residues. Germline loops: CDR1 SGHTA, CDR2 FQGTGA.

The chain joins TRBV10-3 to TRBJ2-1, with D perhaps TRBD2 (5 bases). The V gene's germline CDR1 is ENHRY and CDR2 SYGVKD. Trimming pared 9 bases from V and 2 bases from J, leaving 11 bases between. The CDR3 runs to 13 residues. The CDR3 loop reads CAIGLSAYNEQFF. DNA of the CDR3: TGTGCCATTGGACTCTCCGCCTACAATGAGCAGTTCTTC.

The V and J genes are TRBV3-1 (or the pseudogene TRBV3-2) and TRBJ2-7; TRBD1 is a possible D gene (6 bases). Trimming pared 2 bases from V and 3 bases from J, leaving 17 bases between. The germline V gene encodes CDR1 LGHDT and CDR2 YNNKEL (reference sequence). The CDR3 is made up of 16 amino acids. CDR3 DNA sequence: TGTGCCAGCAGCCAAATCTCCTGGGCCAGGGGCTACGAGCAGTACTTC. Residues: CASSQISWARGYEQYF.

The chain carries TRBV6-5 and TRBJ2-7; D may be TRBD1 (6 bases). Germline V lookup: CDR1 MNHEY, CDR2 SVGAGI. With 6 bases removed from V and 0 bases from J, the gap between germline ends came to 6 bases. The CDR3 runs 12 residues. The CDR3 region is CASRDSSYEQYF. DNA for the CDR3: TGTGCCAGCAGGGACAGCTCCTACGAGCAGTACTTC.

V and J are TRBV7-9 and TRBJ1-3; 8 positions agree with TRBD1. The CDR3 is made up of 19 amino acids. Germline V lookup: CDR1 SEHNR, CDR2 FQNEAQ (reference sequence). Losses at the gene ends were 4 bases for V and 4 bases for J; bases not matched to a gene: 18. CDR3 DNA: TGTGCCAGCAGCTCACAGACAGGGGACAACTACTCTCCAGGAAACACCATATATTTT. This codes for CASSSQTGDNYSPGNTIYF.

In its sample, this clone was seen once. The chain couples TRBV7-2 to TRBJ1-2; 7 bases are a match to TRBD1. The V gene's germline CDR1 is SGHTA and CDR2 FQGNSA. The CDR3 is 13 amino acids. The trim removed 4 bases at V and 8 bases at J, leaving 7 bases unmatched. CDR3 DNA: TGTGCCAGCAGCTCCGACAGGGTTGGCGGCTACACCTTC. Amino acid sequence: CASSSDRVGGYTF.

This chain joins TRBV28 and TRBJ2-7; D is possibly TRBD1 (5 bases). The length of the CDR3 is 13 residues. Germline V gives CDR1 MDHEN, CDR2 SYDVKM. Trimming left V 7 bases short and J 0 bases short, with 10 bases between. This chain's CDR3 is CASIGQRSYEQYF. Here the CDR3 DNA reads TGTGCCAGCATTGGACAACGCTCCTACGAGCAGTACTTC.

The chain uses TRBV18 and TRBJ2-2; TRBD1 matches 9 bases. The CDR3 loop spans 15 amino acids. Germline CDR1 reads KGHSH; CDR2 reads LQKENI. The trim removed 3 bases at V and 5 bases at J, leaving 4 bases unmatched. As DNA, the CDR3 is TGTGCCAGCTCACCCTTGGACAGGGGAACCGGGGAGCTGTTTTTT. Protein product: CASSPLDRGTGELFF.